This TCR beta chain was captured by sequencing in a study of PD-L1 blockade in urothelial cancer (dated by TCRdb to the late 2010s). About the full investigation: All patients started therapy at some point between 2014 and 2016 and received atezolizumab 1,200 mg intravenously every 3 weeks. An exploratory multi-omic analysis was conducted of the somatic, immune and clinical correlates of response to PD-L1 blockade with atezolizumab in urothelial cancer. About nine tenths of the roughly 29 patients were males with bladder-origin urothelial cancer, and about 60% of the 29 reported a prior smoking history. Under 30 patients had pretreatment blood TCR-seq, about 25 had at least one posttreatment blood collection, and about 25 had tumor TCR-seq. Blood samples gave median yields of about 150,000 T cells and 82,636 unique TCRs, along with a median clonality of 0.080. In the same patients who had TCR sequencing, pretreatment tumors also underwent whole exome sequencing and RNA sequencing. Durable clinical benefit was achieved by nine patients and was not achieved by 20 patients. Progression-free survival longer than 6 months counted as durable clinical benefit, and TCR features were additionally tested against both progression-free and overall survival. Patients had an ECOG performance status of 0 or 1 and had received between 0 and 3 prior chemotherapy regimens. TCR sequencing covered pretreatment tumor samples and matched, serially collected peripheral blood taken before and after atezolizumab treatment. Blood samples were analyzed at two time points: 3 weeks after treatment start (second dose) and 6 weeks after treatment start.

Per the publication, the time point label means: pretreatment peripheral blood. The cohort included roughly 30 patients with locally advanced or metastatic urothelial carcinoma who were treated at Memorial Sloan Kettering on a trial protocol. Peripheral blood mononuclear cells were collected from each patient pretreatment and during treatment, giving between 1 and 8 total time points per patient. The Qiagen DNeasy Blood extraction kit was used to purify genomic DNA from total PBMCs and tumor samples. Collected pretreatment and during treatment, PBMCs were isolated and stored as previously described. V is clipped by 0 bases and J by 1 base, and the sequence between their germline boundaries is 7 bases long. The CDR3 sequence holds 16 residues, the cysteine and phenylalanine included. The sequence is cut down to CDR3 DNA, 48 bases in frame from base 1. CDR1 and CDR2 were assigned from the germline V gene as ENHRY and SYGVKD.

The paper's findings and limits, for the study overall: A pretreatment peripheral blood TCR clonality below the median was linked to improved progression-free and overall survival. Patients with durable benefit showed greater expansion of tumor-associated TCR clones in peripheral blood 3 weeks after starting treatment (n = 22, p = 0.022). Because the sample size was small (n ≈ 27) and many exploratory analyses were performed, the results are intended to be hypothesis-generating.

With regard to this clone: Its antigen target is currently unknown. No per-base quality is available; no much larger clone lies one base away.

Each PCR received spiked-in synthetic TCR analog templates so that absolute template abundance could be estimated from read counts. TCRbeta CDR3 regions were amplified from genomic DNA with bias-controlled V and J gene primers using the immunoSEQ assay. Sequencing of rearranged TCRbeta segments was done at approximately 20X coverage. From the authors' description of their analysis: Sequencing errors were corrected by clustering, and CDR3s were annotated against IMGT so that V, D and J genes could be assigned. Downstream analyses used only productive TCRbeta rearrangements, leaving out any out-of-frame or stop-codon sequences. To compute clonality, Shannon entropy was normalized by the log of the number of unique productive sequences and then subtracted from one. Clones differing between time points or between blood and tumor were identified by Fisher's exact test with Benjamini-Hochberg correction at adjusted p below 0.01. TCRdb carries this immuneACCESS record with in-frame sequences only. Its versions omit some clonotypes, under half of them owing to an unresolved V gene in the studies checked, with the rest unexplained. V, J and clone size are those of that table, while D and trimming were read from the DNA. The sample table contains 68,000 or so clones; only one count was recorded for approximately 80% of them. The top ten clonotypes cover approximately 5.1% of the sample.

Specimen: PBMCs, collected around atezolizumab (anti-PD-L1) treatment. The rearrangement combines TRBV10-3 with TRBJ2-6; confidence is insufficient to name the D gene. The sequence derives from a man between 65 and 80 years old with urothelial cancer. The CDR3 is CAISESAASGANVLTF. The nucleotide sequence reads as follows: TGTGCCATCAGTGAGTCGGCGGCATCTGGGGCCAACGTCCTGACTTTC.